This paragraph covers one T cell receptor (beta chain) sequence. The time point here: sample taken at primary tumor resection. Sequencing of whole RNA from tumor, nontumor lung or frozen PBMC involved no sorting. TCRdb passed the 5' RACE reads through MiXCR, listing each CDR3 protein once. The sample consists of some 44,000 distinct CDR3 sequences, about an eighth of them appearing once. J was trimmed by 0 bases and V by 3 bases; bases with no gene match: 7. CDR3 length: 16 amino acids. Germline CDR1 LGHNA, CDR2 YSLEER. The entry originates in a study of spatial heterogeneity in lung cancer. The TCR originated in a male donor with early-stage non-small cell lung cancer. This sample comprised PBMCs, obtained at surgery. The chain carries TRBV4-3 and TRBJ2-7; 8 positions agree with TRBD2. The CDR3 spells CASSQYVTSGSYEQYF. The CDR3 coding sequence is TGCGCCAGCAGCCAGTATGTCACTAGCGGCTCCTACGAGCAGTACTTC.